Included here is one T cell receptor beta chain sequence, with context. Given a much more abundant clone one base away, this may be a read error. Construction of TCR beta libraries relied on iRepertoire HTBI primers and on Arm-PCR targeting CDR3 regions. Each CDR3 protein gets one entry after TCRdb re-called the multiplex PCR reads with MiXCR. Among 250,000 to 300,000 distinct CDR3 sequences listed, more than 15% were seen once. The data originate from a study of regulatory T cells in long-lasting Graves disease. Specified time point: newly diagnosed GD, antithyroid drugs for less than 3 months. Researchers made the TCR library from RNA that was extracted from PBMCs. Into tubes containing EDTA, approximately 8.9 milliliters of peripheral blood were drawn. The CDR3 runs 15 residues. The J segment lost 7 bases and the V segment lost 6 bases, leaving 11 bases of the junction unmatched. Germline assignment: CDR1 SEHNR and CDR2 FQNEAQ (reference sequence).

The data also belong to a second study, concerning T cells in Graves' hyperthyroidism and ophthalmopathy. That paper states: A model of 13 V-J pairs discriminated ophthalmopathy from stable hyperthyroidism.

The sample was peripheral blood mononuclear cells (PBMCs), taken at new diagnosis, from a patient treated with antithyroid drugs. This clonotype was sampled from a woman aged 25 to 39 with Graves disease. V is TRBV7-9 and J is TRBJ2-7; 11 nucleotides match TRBD1. The CDR3 region has the DNA TGTGCCAGCAGTTACGGGACAGGGGGACCCAATGAGCAGTACTTC. Protein: CASSYGTGGPNEQYF.